This TCR beta chain was retrieved from a study of OX40 agonist ivuxolimab in advanced cancers. Study overall: Patients were dosed with the agonistic anti-OX40 (CD134) antibody ivuxolimab. Patients were dosed intravenously with ivuxolimab at 0.01 to 10 mg/kg every 2 weeks. Patients treated during dose escalation were battling hepatocellular carcinoma, melanoma, renal cell or head and neck cancer.

The repertoire was sequenced with immunoSEQ multiplex PCR; TCRdb's copy has only in-frame clones and lacks some. The sample contains approximately 70,000 clones, approximately 92% of which appear only once. Points from the study as a whole: There was clonal expansion of CD4+ and CD8+ blood T cells by week 6 at 0.1 to 3.0 mg/kg.

V was cut by 4 bases and J by 1 base, with 5 bases left in between. There are 12 residues in the CDR3. The V gene's germline CDR1 is LNHDA and CDR2 SQIVND (reference sequence). Notes on this clone: What it binds is unknown.

This sequence joins TRBV19 and TRBJ2-7; D gene uncertain. This clonotype originated in an adult with an advanced solid tumor such as melanoma, head and neck, liver or kidney cancer. The material sequenced was CD4+ or CD8+ T cells sorted from blood, taken in a trial of the OX40 agonist ivuxolimab. This chain's CDR3 is CASSTDSYEQYF. The CDR3 DNA sequence: TGTGCCAGTAGTACTGATTCCTACGAGCAGTACTTC.